The rows below give T cell receptor beta chains drawn from one sample of a study of blood T cell repertoires in COVID-19. Repertoires were generated with immunoSEQ multiplex PCR, while TCRdb's copy carries only in-frame clones and drops some. This table has 150,000 to 200,000 clones, around nine tenths appearing once. Sequencing used peripheral blood. Source of these receptors: a woman between 65 and 79 years old with COVID-19, enrolled during active disease. The CDR3 runs from the conserved cysteine through the conserved F or W. A D gene is named only where the DNA matches it firmly. Not every row has a clone size; where given, it reads once, few, many or a size class.

cdr3_nt cdr3_aa cdr3_length d_call clone_size j_call v_call
TGTGCCAGCAGCCCCGTGACAATTTCCTACGAGCAGTACTTC CASSPVTISYEQYF 14 - - TRBJ2-7 TRBV6-1
TGTGCCAGCACCCCGTCACTCTACAATGAGCAGTTCTTC CASTPSLYNEQFF 13 - - TRBJ2-1 TRBV12-3/TRBV12-4
TGTGCCAGTAGTATCGGGCGTCAGGGGCTCTCGTACAATCAGCCCCAGCATTTT CASSIGRQGLSYNQPQHF 18 - - TRBJ1-5 TRBV19
TGTGCCAGCAGCCCCGCAGGTAGCTCCTACAATGAGCAGTTCTTC CASSPAGSSYNEQFF 15 - - TRBJ2-1 TRBV14
TGTGCCAGTACCACTACTACTAACGTTGGAAACACCATATATTTT CASTTTTNVGNTIYF 15 - - TRBJ1-3 TRBV19
TGTGCTGCACGGGGGAACAATCAGCCCCAGCATTTT CAARGNNQPQHF 12 - few TRBJ1-5 TRBV28
TGTGCCAGCAGTTACTCGAGGTACGAGACCCAGTACTTC CASSYSRYETQYF 13 - - TRBJ2-5 TRBV6-6
TGTGCCAGCAGTAAGTCGGGACAATGGAGCAATCAGCCCCAGCATTTT CASSKSGQWSNQPQHF 16 - few TRBJ1-5 TRBV6-6
TGTGCCAGCAGTTCTCTAGCGGGCCCCTACGAGCAGTACTTC CASSSLAGPYEQYF 14 TRBD2 - TRBJ2-7 TRBV28
TGTGCCACCAGTGACCCCAGGTACCAAGAGACCCAGTACTTC CATSDPRYQETQYF 14 - few TRBJ2-5 TRBV24-1
TGCAGTGCTAGTCAGGGGGACTACGAGCAGTACTTC CSASQGDYEQYF 12 TRBD1 - TRBJ2-7 TRBV20-1
TGTGCCAGCAGCTTTCAAGGCAGGGAGGGAGAGACCCAGTACTTC CASSFQGREGETQYF 15 TRBD2 - TRBJ2-5 TRBV2
TGTGCCAGCAGCTTAAACAGGGCCACCGGGGAGCTGTTTTTT CASSLNRATGELFF 14 - few TRBJ2-2 TRBV5-4
TGCGCCAGCAGCTATGAGTCGGGTACTGAAGCTTTCTTT CASSYESGTEAFF 13 - - TRBJ1-1 TRBV5-1
TGCGCCAGCAGACCAAGTCGACAGGGCTCTTCGGCCGAGCAGTACTTC CASRPSRQGSSAEQYF 16 TRBD1 - TRBJ2-7 TRBV4-1
TGCGCCAGCAGCTTGACGGCCGGGGAGCAGTTCTTC CASSLTAGEQFF 12 - - TRBJ2-1 TRBV5-1
TGTGCCAGCAGTCCTATAGGGACTGTCGAGCAGTACTTC CASSPIGTVEQYF 13 - - TRBJ2-7 TRBV3-1/TRBV3-2
TGTGCCAGCAGCGTAGAAGCGGGGAGCATAGATACGCAGTATTTT CASSVEAGSIDTQYF 15 TRBD2 few TRBJ2-3 TRBV9
TGTGCCAGCAGTGAATTTCGCGGGGGCTACACCTTC CASSEFRGGYTF 12 - few TRBJ1-2 TRBV6-1
TGCAGCGTTAGGACAGGACCGGACTACGAGCAGTACTTC CSVRTGPDYEQYF 13 TRBD1 - TRBJ2-7 TRBV29-1
TGTGCCAGCAGTCGCTCAACAGGGGGCCGGTATGGCTACACCTTC CASSRSTGGRYGYTF 15 TRBD1 once TRBJ1-2 TRBV28
TGCGCCAGCAGCCGGGATAATGCGGGGAGCTACGAGCAGTACTTC CASSRDNAGSYEQYF 15 - - TRBJ2-7 TRBV4-1
TGTGCCAGCAGCCCTGGACAGGTCTTAAACACTGAAGCTTTCTTT CASSPGQVLNTEAFF 15 TRBD1 - TRBJ1-1 TRBV11-2
TGTGCCTGGAGTGAGAGGGGACTAGACGAGCAGTACTTC CAWSERGLDEQYF 13 TRBD2 once TRBJ2-7 TRBV30
TGTGCCAGCAGCCTTGGAGGGGTAGATCAGCCCCAGCATTTT CASSLGGVDQPQHF 14 - - TRBJ1-5 TRBV3-1/TRBV3-2
TGTGCCAGCAGCTCGACAGGGATTAATGAGCAGTTCTTC CASSSTGINEQFF 13 TRBD1 - TRBJ2-1 TRBV13
TGTGCCATCAGTCGGGAGACCTACGAGCAGTACTTC CAISRETYEQYF 12 - few TRBJ2-7 TRBV10-3
TGTGCCAGCAGCTTAGGTTTTGCACTGTTCGTGGAGCAGTACTTC CASSLGFALFVEQYF 15 - - TRBJ2-7 TRBV11-3
TGTGCCAGCAGGAGAGCCAGGGGGATCGGAAACACCATATATTTT CASRRARGIGNTIYF 15 TRBD1 - TRBJ1-3 TRBV28